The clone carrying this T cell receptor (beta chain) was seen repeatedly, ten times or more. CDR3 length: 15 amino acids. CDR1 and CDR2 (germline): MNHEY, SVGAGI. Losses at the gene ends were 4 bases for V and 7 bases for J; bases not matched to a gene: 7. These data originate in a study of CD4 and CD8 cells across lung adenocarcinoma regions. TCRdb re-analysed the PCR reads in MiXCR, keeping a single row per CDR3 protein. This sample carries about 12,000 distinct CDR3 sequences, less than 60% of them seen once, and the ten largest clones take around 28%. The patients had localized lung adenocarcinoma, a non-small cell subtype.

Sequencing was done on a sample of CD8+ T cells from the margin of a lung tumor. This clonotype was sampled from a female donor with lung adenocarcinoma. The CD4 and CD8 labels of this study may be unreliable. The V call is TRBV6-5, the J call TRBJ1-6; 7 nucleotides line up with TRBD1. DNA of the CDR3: TGTGCCAGCAGTTTACTCAGGGGGGGCAATTCACCCCTCCACTTT. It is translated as CASSLLRGGNSPLHF.